This T cell receptor beta chain is from a study of T-cell reconstitution after alpha-beta-depleted transplantation in children. Study-wide findings and caveats: Diversity of TCRbeta at day 60 was high in some patients, arising from surviving recipient T cells and thymic progenitors. Fresh T-cell production supplied most of the T-cell counts and diversity seen one year after transplant.

Preparation of the TCRbeta library used unique molecular identifiers. TCRdb processed the PCR reads anew with MiXCR; each CDR3 protein has one entry. Of 500,000 or so distinct CDR3 sequences in the sample, more than 9.5% were seen once. CDR3 length equals 15 residues. Trimming cost V 5 bases and J 2 bases, with 13 bases left between them. Germline V lookup: CDR1 SGHNT, CDR2 YENEEA. Comment on this clonotype: Its antigen is as yet unknown.

This clonotype was sampled from a female patient aged 2-9 years who had a stem cell transplant for aplastic anemia, so the T cells may come from the graft donor. The sample consisted of PBMCs, mostly from graft donor cells, taken 180 days after TCRalphabeta/CD19-depleted stem cell transplant. This rearrangement joins TRBV11-3 to TRBJ2-1; a possible D gene is TRBD2 (5 bases). The CDR3 here is CASSAALGTYNEQFF. DNA for the CDR3: TGTGCCAGCAGCGCTGCACTAGGAACCTACAATGAGCAGTTCTTC.